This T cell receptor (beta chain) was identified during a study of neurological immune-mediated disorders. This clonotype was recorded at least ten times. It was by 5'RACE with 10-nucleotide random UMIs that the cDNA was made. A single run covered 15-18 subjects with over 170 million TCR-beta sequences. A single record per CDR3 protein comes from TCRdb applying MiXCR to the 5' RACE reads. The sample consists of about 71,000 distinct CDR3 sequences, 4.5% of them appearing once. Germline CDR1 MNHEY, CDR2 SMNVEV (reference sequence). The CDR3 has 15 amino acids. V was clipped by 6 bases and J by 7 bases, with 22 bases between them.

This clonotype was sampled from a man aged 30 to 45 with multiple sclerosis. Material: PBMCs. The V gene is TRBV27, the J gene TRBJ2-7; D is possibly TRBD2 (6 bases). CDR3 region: CASSPNGPAGREQYV. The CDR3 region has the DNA TGTGCCAGCAGCCCGAACGGGCCCGCAGGGAGGGAGCAGTACGTC.